These 21 T cell receptor beta chains were all obtained from the same sample, sequenced in a study of blood T cells in healthy people across ages. For the second PCR, which ran for about 6 to 11 cycles, a sample-barcoded 5' primer and a J-beta primer mix were used. Using its own MiXCR run on the 5' RACE reads, TCRdb lists one record per CDR3 protein. This table has about 1.6 million distinct CDR3 sequences, 34% appearing once. Source material: blood. The receptors here all came from a woman aged 25 to 45 in good health.

The chain joins TRBV7-2 to TRBJ2-7; 8 nucleotides match TRBD2. J lost 2 bases, V lost 1 base, and 4 bases had no gene match. The CDR3 covers 15 residues. CDR1 is SGHTA and CDR2 is FQGNSA in the germline V gene. The CDR3 spells CASSLERELTYEQYF. The CDR3 nucleotides read TGTGCCAGCAGCTTAGAGCGGGAGTTAACCTACGAGCAGTACTTC.

The chain combines TRBV20-1 with TRBJ2-1; 10 nucleotides match TRBD1. Germline V CDR1 and CDR2: DFQATT, SNEGSKA (reference sequence). The J segment lost 4 bases and the V segment lost 0 bases, leaving 9 bases of the junction unmatched. The CDR3 covers 17 residues. Here the CDR3 reads CSARDLGTGEKYNEQFF. The DNA for the CDR3 is TGCAGTGCTAGAGATTTGGGGACAGGGGAAAAATACAATGAGCAGTTCTTC.

This clonotype was detected only a few times. The gene calls are TRBV28 and TRBJ2-3; 9 bases align to TRBD1. CDR1 is MDHEN, CDR2 SYDVKM, per germline. J gave up 3 bases and V 7 bases, and 5 bases lay outside the gene matches. This CDR3 has 14 residues. CDR3 DNA: TGTGCCAGCAATTCGGACAGGGGTACAGATACGCAGTATTTT. Protein product: CASNSDRGTDTQYF.

This clonotype was observed a handful of times. V and J are TRBV7-3 and TRBJ2-5; 7 nucleotides align to TRBD2. The CDR3 has 14 residues. Germline V gene data show CDR1 as SGHTA and CDR2 as FQGTGA. V gave up 5 bases and J gave up 7 bases; unmatched junction bases: 10. This chain's CDR3 is CASSLGGSKRTQYF. DNA of the CDR3: TGTGCCAGCAGCCTGGGGGGGTCCAAGAGGACCCAGTACTTC.

This chain connects TRBV20-1 to TRBJ2-1, with 11 bases lining up with TRBD2. The J segment lost 6 bases and the V segment lost 7 bases, leaving 2 bases of the junction unmatched. The CDR3 spans 12 residues. CDR1 is DFQATT, CDR2 SNEGSKA, per germline (reference sequence). CDR3 nucleotides: TGCAGTGGAACTAGCGGGAGCAATGAGCAGTTCTTC. It yields the protein CSGTSGSNEQFF.

The CDR3 spells CADSQGRTDTQYF. In DNA form, the CDR3 reads TGCGCCGACAGCCAAGGGCGTACAGATACGCAGTATTTT. The chain has TRBV4-1 and TRBJ2-3, with D possibly being TRBD1 (5 bases). This CDR3 is 13 amino acids long. Germline V gene sequence: CDR1 MGHRA, CDR2 YSYEKL. Trimming cost V 11 bases and J 3 bases, with 15 bases left between them.

J is TRBJ2-3 and V is TRBV20-1; D is unresolved. This CDR3 has 15 amino acids. Germline V gene sequence: CDR1 DFQATT, CDR2 SNEGSKA (reference sequence). The V end lost 0 bases, the J end lost 8 bases, and 18 bases lay between the germline ends. Written as DNA, the CDR3 is TGCAGTGCTAGAGACTATGGTCCTGGGGAAGGTACGCAGTATTTT. Translated, it gives CSARDYGPGEGTQYF.

The chain links TRBV10-3 to TRBJ2-5; 14 bases match TRBD2. V lost 0 bases to trimming and J lost 0 bases; unmatched junction nucleotides: 3. Germline V gene sequence: CDR1 ENHRY, CDR2 SYGVKD. The CDR3 consists of 18 residues. The CDR3 sequence: CAISESGTSGGHQETQYF. Written as DNA, the CDR3 is TGTGCCATCAGTGAGTCCGGGACTAGCGGGGGACACCAAGAGACCCAGTACTTC.

This clonotype was seen repeatedly, ten times or more. This chain connects TRBV12-3 or TRBV12-4 to TRBJ2-7; D is unclear. V shed 5 bases and J shed 0 bases, with 8 bases lying between them. The CDR3 sequence is 13 residues long. The CDR3 nucleotides are TGTGCCAGCAGTCCGGCGGCCTCCTACGAGCAGTACTTC. This codes for CASSPAASYEQYF.

CDR3 in DNA: TGTGCCAGCTTAAGCGGGATTAGGGGCTACGAGCAGTACTTC. It encodes CASLSGIRGYEQYF. The gene calls are TRBV28 and TRBJ2-7; 7 bases align to TRBD2. Germline values: CDR1 MDHEN, CDR2 SYDVKM. The CDR3 is 14 amino acids. V shed 8 bases, J shed 3 bases, and the junction held 10 bases outside the gene matches.

J is TRBJ2-7 and V is TRBV4-1; TRBD2 might be the D (6 bases). The CDR3 has 17 amino acids. The V gene's germline CDR1 is MGHRA and CDR2 YSYEKL. The V end was cut by 0 bases, the J end by 7 bases, with 22 bases between. The chain's CDR3 is CASSQDGGAGWLKEQYF. For the CDR3, the DNA is TGCGCCAGCAGCCAAGATGGAGGGGCGGGATGGCTAAAGGAGCAGTACTTC.

This clonotype was seen only a few times. The chain joins TRBV7-8 to TRBJ2-1; maybe TRBD2 (6 bases). There are 15 residues in the CDR3. V was trimmed by 8 bases and J by 2 bases, leaving 16 bases between them. In germline, CDR1 is SGHVS, CDR2 FQNEAQ. This CDR3 is CASPPSDTTYNEQFF. The CDR3 DNA reads as TGTGCCAGCCCTCCTAGCGATACAACCTACAATGAGCAGTTCTTC.

This clonotype was seen more than once but under ten times. V usage is TRBV6-2 or TRBV6-3 and J usage is TRBJ1-1, with D perhaps matching TRBD1 (5 bases). Trimming removed 6 bases from V and 5 bases from J, with 13 bases in between. The germline V gene encodes CDR1 MNHEY and CDR2 SVGEGT. This CDR3 is built from 13 residues. The CDR3 reads CASSPSGTTEAFF. The CDR3 bases are TGTGCCAGCAGCCCTTCGGGGACGACTGAAGCTTTCTTT.

The chain couples TRBV20-1 to TRBJ2-7; D remains unclear. This CDR3 region has 16 residues. CDR1 DFQATT and CDR2 SNEGSKA come from the germline V gene (reference sequence). Trimming cost V 0 bases and J 3 bases, with 18 bases left between them. The CDR3 loop is CSARDSGPLIYYEQYF. The CDR3 region has the DNA TGCAGTGCTAGAGACTCCGGACCGCTGATCTACTACGAGCAGTACTTC.

J is TRBJ2-1 and V is TRBV9; TRBD2 might be the D (5 bases). This CDR3 comprises 13 residues. Per germline, CDR1 SGDLS and CDR2 YYNGEE. Between the trimmed V and J ends, which lost 4 bases and 10 bases, there was a span of 15 bases. The CDR3 sequence is CASSTRTGEEQFF. DNA of the CDR3: TGTGCCAGCAGCACCCGGACTGGCGAGGAGCAGTTCTTC.

This clonotype has just a few counts. The chain carries TRBV3-1 and TRBJ2-5; weak D call: TRBD2 (6 bases). Germline V gene lookup returns CDR1 LGHDT and CDR2 YNNKEL (reference sequence). The CDR3 covers 16 residues. Trimming took off 1 base at V and 2 bases at J, with 14 bases between the two ends. CDR3 in DNA: TGTGCCAGCAGCCAAGGCTTAGCGGACATACAAGAGACCCAGTACTTC. Translating it yields CASSQGLADIQETQYF.

The chain carries TRBV20-1 and TRBJ1-2; 7 positions agree with TRBD1. The CDR3 is 15 amino acids. Germline V CDR1 and CDR2: DFQATT, SNEGSKA (reference sequence). The J segment lost 3 bases and the V segment lost 6 bases, leaving 13 bases of the junction unmatched. The CDR3: CSAPVRDRVDYGYTF. Here the CDR3 DNA reads TGCAGTGCCCCCGTGCGGGACAGAGTTGACTATGGCTACACCTTC.

This clonotype was picked up many times. The chain uses TRBV29-1 and TRBJ2-3; D is unresolved. Germline values: CDR1 SQVTM, CDR2 ANQGSEA. With 4 bases removed from V and 2 bases from J, the gap between germline ends came to 7 bases. The CDR3 sequence is 12 residues long. The CDR3 here is CSVAGYTDTQYF. Written as DNA, the CDR3 is TGCAGCGTTGCAGGCTACACAGATACGCAGTATTTT.

The chain joins TRBV30 to TRBJ1-5, with D possibly being TRBD1 (6 bases). The V end lost 5 bases, the J end lost 10 bases, and 18 bases lay between the germline ends. Germline assignment: CDR1 GTSNPN and CDR2 SVGIG (reference sequence). The CDR3 spans 13 residues. The CDR3 is CAWQSNGGRPQHF. The CDR3 coding sequence is TGTGCCTGGCAAAGTAACGGGGGGCGACCCCAGCATTTT.

This chain links TRBV5-1 with TRBJ1-6, with 8 bases aligning to TRBD1. J was trimmed by 3 bases and V by 3 bases; bases with no gene match: 5. Germline V CDR1 and CDR2: SGHRS, YFSETQ. CDR3 length equals 16 residues. The CDR3 spells CASSSTGGGYNSPLHF. The CDR3 DNA is TGCGCCAGCAGCTCAACAGGGGGTGGCTATAATTCACCCCTCCACTTT. The variable domain in full, completed from reference TRBV5-1 and TRBJ1-6, reads KAGVTQTPRYLIKTRGQQVTLSCSPISGHRSVSWYQQTPGQGLQFLFEYFSETQRNKGNFPGRFSGRQFSNSRSEMNVSTLELGDSALYLCASSSTGGGYNSPLHFGNGTRLTVT.

The J gene is TRBJ2-1, the V gene TRBV20-1; maybe TRBD1 (6 bases). V shed 4 bases and J shed 10 bases, with 14 bases lying between them. From germline, CDR1 is DFQATT and CDR2 SNEGSKA (reference sequence). The CDR3 consists of 12 residues. CDR3 sequence reads: CSAISLDREQFF. Here the CDR3 DNA reads TGCAGTGCTATCAGCTTGGACAGAGAGCAGTTCTTC.